This note documents a single T cell receptor beta chain sequence. Its antigen remains unidentified. It was with random hexamers that roughly 0.5 to 1 ug RNA was reverse transcribed. TCR beta CDR3 was amplified by immunoSEQ covering 54 Vbeta and 13 Jbeta. Using its own MiXCR run on the immunoSEQ multiplex PCR reads, TCRdb lists one record per CDR3 protein. The repertoire holds approximately 190,000 distinct CDR3 sequences, with nearly 97% as singletons. This sample was included in a study of CD8 T cells in Susac syndrome. Across the whole study: Sequenced Susac syndrome patients included over 5 with clinically active disease and 8 or 9 in remission. Regarding the study as a whole: The CD4+ T cell repertoires in Susac syndrome were not clonally expanded.

Bulk CD8+ and CD4+ cells came from magnetic negative isolation; CD8+ TEMRA by FACS. With V trimmed by 4 bases and J by 0 bases, 9 bases remained unmatched. This CDR3 is 16 amino acids long. Germline V CDR1 and CDR2: MNHEY, SVGEGT. The chain recombines TRBV6-2 or TRBV6-3 with TRBJ2-7, with 7 bases fitting TRBD1. The clonotype originates from a human donor with Susac syndrome. Sequencing was done on a sample of CD4+ T cells from PBMCs. The CDR3 DNA sequence: TGTGCCAGCAGTTCCACCCGACAGGGAAGCTCCTACGAGCAGTACTTC. Protein: CASSSTRQGSSYEQYF.